This TCR beta chain comes out of a study of T-cell reconstitution after alpha-beta-depleted transplantation in children. General study results and limits: From surviving recipient T cells and thymic progenitors came the high day-60 TCRbeta diversity observed in some patients. Diversity and T-cell counts at one year after transplant derived mostly from new T cells. There were reportedly several hundred expanded graft clones from which alpha-beta T cells came about two months after transplant.

It was with unique molecular identifiers that the TCRbeta library was prepared. Via MiXCR, TCRdb re-called the PCR reads, giving one row per CDR3 protein. The table has 600,000 or so distinct CDR3 sequences, 20% to 25% seen once; the top ten hold roughly 15%. This clonotype occurred many times. Its antigen is unknown. Germline-derived CDR1 and CDR2 are DFQATT and SNEGSKA (reference sequence). This CDR3 spans 13 amino acids. V lost 2 bases to trimming and J lost 4 bases; unmatched junction nucleotides: 3. V and J are TRBV20-1 and TRBJ1-1; TRBD1 agrees at 8 bases. Sample: PBMCs, mostly from graft donor cells, taken 360 days after TCRalphabeta/CD19-depleted stem cell transplant. The sequence derives from a boy under three years old who had a stem cell transplant for acute myeloid leukemia, so the T cells may come from the graft donor. For the CDR3, the DNA is TGCAGTGCTAGAATAGGGACAGGCACTGAAGCTTTCTTT. It specifies CSARIGTGTEAFF.